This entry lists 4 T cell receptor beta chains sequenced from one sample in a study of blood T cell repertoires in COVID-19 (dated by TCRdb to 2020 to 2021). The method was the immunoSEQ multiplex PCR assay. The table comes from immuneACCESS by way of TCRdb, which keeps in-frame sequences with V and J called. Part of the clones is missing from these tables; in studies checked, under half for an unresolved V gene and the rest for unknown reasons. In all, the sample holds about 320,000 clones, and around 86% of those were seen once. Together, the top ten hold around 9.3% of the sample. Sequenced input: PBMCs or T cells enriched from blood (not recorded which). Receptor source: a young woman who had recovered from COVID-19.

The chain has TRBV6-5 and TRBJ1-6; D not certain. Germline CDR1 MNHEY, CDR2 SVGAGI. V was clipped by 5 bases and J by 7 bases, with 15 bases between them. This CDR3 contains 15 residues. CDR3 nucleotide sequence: TGTGCCAGCAGTCCCTCCACCGCGGGGAATTCACCCCTCCACTTT. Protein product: CASSPSTAGNSPLHF.

CDR3 sequence (DNA): TGTGCCTGGAGTAGGCAGGGGCAGAGTGAGCAGTTCTTC. This gives the protein CAWSRQGQSEQFF. V is TRBV30 and J is TRBJ2-1; the D gene is possibly TRBD1 (6 bases). The CDR3 extends over 13 amino acids. V lost 2 bases and J 9 bases, leaving 14 bases between the germline ends. Looked up from germline, CDR1 is GTSNPN and CDR2 is SVGIG (reference sequence).

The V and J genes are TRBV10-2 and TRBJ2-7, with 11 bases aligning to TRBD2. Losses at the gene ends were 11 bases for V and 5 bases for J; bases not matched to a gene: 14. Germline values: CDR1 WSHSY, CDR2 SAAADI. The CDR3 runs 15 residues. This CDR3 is CAPFFTLAGVHEQYF. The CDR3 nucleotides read TGCGCCCCCTTCTTTACACTAGCGGGAGTACACGAGCAGTACTTC.

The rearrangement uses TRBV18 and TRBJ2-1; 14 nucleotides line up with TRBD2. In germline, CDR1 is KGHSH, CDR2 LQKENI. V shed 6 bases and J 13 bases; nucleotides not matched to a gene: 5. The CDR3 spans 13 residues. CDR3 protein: CASSQGTSGSQFF. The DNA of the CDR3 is TGTGCCAGCTCTCAGGGGACTAGCGGGAGTCAGTTCTTC.